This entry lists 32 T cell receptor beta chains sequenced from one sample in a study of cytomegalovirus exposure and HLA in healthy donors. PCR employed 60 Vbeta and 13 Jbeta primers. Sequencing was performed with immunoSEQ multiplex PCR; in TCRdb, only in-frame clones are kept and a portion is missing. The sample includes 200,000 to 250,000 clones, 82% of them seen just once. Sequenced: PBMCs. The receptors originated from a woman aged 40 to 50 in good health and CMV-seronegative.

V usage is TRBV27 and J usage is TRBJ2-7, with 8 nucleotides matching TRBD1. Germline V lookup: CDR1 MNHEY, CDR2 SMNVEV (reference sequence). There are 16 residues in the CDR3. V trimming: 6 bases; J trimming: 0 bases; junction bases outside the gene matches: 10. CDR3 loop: CASRPYQGASSYEQYF. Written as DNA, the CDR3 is TGTGCCAGCAGACCTTACCAGGGGGCGTCCTCCTACGAGCAGTACTTC.

CDR3 residues: CASSLIAGVEQYF. DNA of the CDR3: TGTGCCAGCAGTTTAATAGCGGGAGTTGAGCAGTACTTC. J is TRBJ2-7 and V is TRBV27, with 9 bases identical to TRBD2. CDR3 size: 13 residues. Germline V gene sequence: CDR1 MNHEY, CDR2 SMNVEV (reference sequence). V trimming: 2 bases; J trimming: 7 bases; junction bases outside the gene matches: 3.

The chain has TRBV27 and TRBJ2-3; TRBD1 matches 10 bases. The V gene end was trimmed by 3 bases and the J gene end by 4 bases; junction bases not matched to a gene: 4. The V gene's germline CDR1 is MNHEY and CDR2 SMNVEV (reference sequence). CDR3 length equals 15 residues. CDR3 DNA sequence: TGTGCCAGCAGTTTGTGGACAGGGGGACCAGATACGCAGTATTTT. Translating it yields CASSLWTGGPDTQYF.

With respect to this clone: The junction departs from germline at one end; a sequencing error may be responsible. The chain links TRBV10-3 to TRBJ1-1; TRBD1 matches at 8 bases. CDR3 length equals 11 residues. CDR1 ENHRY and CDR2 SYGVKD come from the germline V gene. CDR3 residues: CAIRDRAEALF. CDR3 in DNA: TGTGCCATCAGGGACAGGGCGGAAGCTCTCTTT.

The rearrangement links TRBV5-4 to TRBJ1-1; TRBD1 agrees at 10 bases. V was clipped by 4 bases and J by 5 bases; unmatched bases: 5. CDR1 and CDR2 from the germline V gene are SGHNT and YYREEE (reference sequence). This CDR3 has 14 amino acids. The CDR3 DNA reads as TGTGCCAGCAGCGTGGGACAGGGGAGGACTGAAGCTTTCTTT. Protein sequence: CASSVGQGRTEAFF.

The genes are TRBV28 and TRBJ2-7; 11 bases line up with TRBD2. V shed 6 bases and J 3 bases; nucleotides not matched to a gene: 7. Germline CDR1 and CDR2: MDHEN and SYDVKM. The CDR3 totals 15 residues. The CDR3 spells CASRGGTSGNYEQYF. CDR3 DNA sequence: TGTGCCAGCAGGGGGGGGACTAGCGGAAACTACGAGCAGTACTTC.

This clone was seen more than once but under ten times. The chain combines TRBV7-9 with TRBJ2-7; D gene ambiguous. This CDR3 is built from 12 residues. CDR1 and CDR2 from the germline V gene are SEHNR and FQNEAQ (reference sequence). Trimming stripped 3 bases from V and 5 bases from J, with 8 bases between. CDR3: CASSFVENEQYF. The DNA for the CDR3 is TGTGCCAGCAGCTTTGTAGAAAACGAGCAGTACTTC. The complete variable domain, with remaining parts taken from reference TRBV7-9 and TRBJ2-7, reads DTGVSQNPRHKITKRGQNVTFRCDPISEHNRLYWYRQTLGQGPEFLTYFQNEAQLEKSRLLSDRFSAERPKGSFSTLEIQRTEQGDSAMYLCASSFVENEQYFGPGTRLTVT.

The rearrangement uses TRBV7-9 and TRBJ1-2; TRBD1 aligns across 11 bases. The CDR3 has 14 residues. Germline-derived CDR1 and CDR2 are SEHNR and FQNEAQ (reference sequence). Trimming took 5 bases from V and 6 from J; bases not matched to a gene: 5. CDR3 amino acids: CASSPRTGGDGYTF. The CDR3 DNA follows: TGTGCCAGCAGCCCAAGGACAGGGGGCGATGGCTACACCTTC. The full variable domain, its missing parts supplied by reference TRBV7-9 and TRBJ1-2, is DTGVSQNPRHKITKRGQNVTFRCDPISEHNRLYWYRQTLGQGPEFLTYFQNEAQLEKSRLLSDRFSAERPKGSFSTLEIQRTEQGDSAMYLCASSPRTGGDGYTFGSGTRLTVV.

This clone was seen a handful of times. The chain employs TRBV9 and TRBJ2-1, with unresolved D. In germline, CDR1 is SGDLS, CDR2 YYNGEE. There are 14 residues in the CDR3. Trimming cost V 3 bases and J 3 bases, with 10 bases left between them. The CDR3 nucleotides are TGTGCCAGCAGCGCGGCGGCCGTCTACAATGAGCAGTTCTTC. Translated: CASSAAAVYNEQFF.

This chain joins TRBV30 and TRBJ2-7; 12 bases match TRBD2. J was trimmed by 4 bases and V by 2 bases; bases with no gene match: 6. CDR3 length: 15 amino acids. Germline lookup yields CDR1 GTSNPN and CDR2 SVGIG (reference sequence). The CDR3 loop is CAWSRTSGAWYEQYF. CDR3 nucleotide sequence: TGTGCCTGGAGTCGGACTAGCGGGGCCTGGTACGAGCAGTACTTC.

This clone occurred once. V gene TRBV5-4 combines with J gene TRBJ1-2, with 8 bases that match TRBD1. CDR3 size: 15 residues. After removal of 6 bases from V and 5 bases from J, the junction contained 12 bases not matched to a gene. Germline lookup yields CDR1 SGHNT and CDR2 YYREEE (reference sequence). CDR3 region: CASINTGTGLYGYTF. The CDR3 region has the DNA TGTGCCAGCATCAACACCGGGACAGGTCTTTATGGCTACACCTTC. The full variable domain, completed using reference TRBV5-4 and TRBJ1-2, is ETGVTQSPTHLIKTRGQQVTLRCSSQSGHNTVSWYQQALGQGPQFIFQYYREEENGRGNFPPRFSGLQFPNYSSELNVNALELDDSALYLCASINTGTGLYGYTFGSGTRLTVV.

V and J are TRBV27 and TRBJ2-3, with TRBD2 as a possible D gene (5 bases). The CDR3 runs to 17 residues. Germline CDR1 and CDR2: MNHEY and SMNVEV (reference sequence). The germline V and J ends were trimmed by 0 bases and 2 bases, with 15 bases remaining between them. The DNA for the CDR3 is TGTGCCAGCAGTTTATCGTTTGCGGCTAGCCTCACAGATACGCAGTATTTT. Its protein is CASSLSFAASLTDTQYF.

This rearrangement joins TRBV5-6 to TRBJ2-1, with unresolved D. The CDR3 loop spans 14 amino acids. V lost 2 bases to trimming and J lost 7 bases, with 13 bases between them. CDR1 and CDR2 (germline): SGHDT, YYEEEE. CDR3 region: CASSLTGRLNEQFF. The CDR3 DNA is TGTGCCAGCAGCTTAACTGGCAGGCTAAATGAGCAGTTCTTC.

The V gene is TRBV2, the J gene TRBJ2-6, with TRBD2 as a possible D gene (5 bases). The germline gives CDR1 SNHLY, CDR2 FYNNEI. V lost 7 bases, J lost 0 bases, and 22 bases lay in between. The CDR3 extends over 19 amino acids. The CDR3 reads CASIHFTSGFDSGANVLTF. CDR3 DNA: TGTGCCAGCATTCACTTTACCTCGGGGTTTGACTCTGGGGCCAACGTCCTGACTTTC.

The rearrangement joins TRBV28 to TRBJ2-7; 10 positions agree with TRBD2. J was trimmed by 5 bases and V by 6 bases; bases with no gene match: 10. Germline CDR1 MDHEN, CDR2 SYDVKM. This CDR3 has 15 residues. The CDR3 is CASREVSGRVHEQYF. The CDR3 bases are TGTGCCAGCAGAGAAGTAAGCGGGAGGGTCCACGAGCAGTACTTC. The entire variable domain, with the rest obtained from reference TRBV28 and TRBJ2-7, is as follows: DVKVTQSSRYLVKRTGEKVFLECVQDMDHENMFWYRQDPGLGLRLIYFSYDVKMKEKGDIPEGYSVSREKKERFSLILESASTNQTSMYLCASREVSGRVHEQYFGPGTRLTVT.

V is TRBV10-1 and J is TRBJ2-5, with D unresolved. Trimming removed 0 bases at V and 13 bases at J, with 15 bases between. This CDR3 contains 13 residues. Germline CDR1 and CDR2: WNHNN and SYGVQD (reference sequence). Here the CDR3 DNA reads TGCGCCAGCAGTGAGTCGCCGTTGGCCCCCGCGTACTTC. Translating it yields CASSESPLAPAYF.

The CDR3 nucleotides read TGCGCCAGCAGTCCTGGGACAGGCGCCTACGAGCAGTACTTC. Translated: CASSPGTGAYEQYF. The V gene is TRBV5-1, the J gene TRBJ2-7, with 8 bases fitting TRBD1. Germline CDR1 SGHRS, CDR2 YFSETQ. This CDR3 has 14 amino acids. V trimming: 5 bases; J trimming: 2 bases; junction bases outside the gene matches: 6.

CDR3 coding DNA: TGTGCCAGCCTGGACGGGGCAGGGGGCGTCGGATCACCCCTCCACTTT. This gives the protein CASLDGAGGVGSPLHF. The chain links TRBV6-6 to TRBJ1-6, with TRBD1 matching over 8 bases. CDR1 is MNHNY, CDR2 SVGAGI, per germline (reference sequence). The V gene end was trimmed by 8 bases and the J gene end by 10 bases; junction bases not matched to a gene: 16. This CDR3 is built from 16 residues.

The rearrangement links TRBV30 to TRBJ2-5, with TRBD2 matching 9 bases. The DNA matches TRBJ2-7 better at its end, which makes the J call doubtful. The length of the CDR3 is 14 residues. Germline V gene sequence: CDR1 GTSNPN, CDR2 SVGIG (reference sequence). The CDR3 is CAWSLAGVSNEQYF. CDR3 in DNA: TGTGCCTGGAGTTTAGCGGGAGTTTCCAACGAGCAGTACTTC.

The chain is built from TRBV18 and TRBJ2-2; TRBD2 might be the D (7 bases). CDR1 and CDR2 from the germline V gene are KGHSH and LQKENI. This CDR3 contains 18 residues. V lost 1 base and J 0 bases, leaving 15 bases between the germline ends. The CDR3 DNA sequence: TGTGCCAGCTCACCACGGGGGGGGCACAGCGCGAACACCGGGGAGCTGTTTTTT. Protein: CASSPRGGHSANTGELFF. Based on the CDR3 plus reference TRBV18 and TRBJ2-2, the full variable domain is NAGVMQNPRHLVRRRGQEARLRCSPMKGHSHVYWYRQLPEEGLKFMVYLQKENIIDESGMPKERFSAEFPKEGPSILRIQQVVRGDSAAYFCASSPRGGHSANTGELFFGEGSRLTVL.

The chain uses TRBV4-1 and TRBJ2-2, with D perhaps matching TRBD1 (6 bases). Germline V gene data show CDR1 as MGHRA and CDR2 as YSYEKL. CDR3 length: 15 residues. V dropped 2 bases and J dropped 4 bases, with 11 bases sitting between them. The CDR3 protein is CASSQWDTPTGELFF. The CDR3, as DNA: TGCGCCAGCAGCCAATGGGACACCCCCACCGGGGAGCTGTTTTTT.

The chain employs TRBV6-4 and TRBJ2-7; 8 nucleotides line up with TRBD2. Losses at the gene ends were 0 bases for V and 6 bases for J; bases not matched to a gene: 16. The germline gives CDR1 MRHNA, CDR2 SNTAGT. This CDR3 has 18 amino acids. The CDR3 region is CASSDSRIKREFFCEQYF. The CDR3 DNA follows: TGTGCCAGCAGTGACTCGAGAATCAAGCGGGAGTTTTTCTGCGAGCAGTACTTC.

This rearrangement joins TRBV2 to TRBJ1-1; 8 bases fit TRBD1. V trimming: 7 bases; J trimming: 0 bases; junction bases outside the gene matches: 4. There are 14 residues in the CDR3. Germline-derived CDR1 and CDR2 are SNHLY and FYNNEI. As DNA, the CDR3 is TGTGCCAGCATCCCGGACAGGGTGAACACTGAAGCTTTCTTT. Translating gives CASIPDRVNTEAFF.

Here the CDR3 reads CASSADTNTDTQYF. The CDR3 DNA reads as TGTGCCAGCAGTGCGGACACCAACACAGATACGCAGTATTTT. The rearrangement joins TRBV2 to TRBJ2-3; TRBD1 is a possible D gene (5 bases). The germline V and J ends were trimmed by 4 bases and 2 bases, with 10 bases remaining between them. Germline V lookup: CDR1 SNHLY, CDR2 FYNNEI. The CDR3 sequence is 14 residues long.

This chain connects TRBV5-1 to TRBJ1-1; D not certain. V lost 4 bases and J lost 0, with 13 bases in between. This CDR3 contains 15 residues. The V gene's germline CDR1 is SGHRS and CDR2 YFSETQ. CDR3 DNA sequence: TGCGCCAGCAGCCCAGGACTGGGGTTGAACACTGAAGCTTTCTTT. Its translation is CASSPGLGLNTEAFF.

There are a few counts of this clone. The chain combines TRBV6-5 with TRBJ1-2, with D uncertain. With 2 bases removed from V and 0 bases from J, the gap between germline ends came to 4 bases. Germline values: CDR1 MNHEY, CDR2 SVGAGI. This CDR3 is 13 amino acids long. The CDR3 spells CASSYRANYGYTF. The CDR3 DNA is TGTGCCAGCAGTTACCGGGCTAACTATGGCTACACCTTC.

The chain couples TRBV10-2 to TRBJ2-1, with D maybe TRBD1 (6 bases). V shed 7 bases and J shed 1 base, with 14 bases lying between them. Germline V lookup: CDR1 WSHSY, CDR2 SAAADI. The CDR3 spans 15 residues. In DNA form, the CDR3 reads TGCGCCAGCAAAAGAATGGGGGCTTCCTACAATGAGCAGTTCTTC. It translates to CASKRMGASYNEQFF.

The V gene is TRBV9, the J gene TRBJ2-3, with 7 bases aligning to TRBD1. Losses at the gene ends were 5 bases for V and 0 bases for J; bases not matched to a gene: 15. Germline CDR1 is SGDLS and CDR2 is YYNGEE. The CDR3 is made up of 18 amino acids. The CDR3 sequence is CASSHSDRETLSTDTQYF. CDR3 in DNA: TGTGCCAGCAGTCATTCCGACAGGGAGACTCTTAGCACAGATACGCAGTATTTT.

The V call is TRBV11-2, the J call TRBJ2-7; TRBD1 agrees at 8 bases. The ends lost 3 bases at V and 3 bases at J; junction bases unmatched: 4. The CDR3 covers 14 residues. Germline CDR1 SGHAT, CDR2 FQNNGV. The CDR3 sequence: CASSLETGVYEQYF. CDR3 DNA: TGTGCCAGCAGCTTGGAGACAGGGGTCTACGAGCAGTACTTC.

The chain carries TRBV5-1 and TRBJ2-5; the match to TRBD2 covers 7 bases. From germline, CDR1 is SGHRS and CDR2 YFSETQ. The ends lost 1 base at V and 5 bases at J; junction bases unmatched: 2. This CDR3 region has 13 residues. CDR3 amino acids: CASSLWTSETQYF. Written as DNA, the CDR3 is TGCGCCAGCAGCTTGTGGACTAGTGAGACCCAGTACTTC. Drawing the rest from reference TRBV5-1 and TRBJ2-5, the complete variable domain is KAGVTQTPRYLIKTRGQQVTLSCSPISGHRSVSWYQQTPGQGLQFLFEYFSETQRNKGNFPGRFSGRQFSNSRSEMNVSTLELGDSALYLCASSLWTSETQYFGPGTRLLVL.

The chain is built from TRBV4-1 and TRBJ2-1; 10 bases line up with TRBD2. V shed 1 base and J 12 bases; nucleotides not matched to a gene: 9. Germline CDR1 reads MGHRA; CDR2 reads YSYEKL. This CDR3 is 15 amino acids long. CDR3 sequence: CASSQAVLAGDGQFF. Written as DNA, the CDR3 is TGCGCCAGCAGCCAAGCGGTCCTAGCGGGAGATGGGCAGTTCTTC.

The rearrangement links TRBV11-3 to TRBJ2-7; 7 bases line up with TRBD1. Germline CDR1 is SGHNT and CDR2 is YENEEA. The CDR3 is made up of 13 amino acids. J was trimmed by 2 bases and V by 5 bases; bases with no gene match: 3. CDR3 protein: CASSEGQAYEQYF. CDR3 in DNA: TGTGCCAGCAGCGAAGGACAGGCCTACGAGCAGTACTTC.